This T cell receptor beta chain was identified in a study of blood T cell repertoires in COVID-19. This table comes from immunoSEQ multiplex PCR, and its TCRdb copy is limited to in-frame clones, with some not included. The data show just under 90,000 clones, around 88% seen once. This clonotype originated in a man aged 55-75 years with acute or convalescent COVID-19. The material sequenced was peripheral blood.

CDR3 sequence reads: CASSLNGVSNQPQHF. The DNA of the CDR3 is TGTGCCAGCAGCTTGAACGGGGTTAGCAATCAGCCCCAGCATTTT. The rearrangement joins TRBV5-4 to TRBJ1-5; D is unclear. CDR3 length: 15 residues. The V gene lost 1 base and the J gene lost 0 bases, with 8 bases spanning the gap. Germline V CDR1 and CDR2: SGHNT, YYREEE (reference sequence).